Each of the 16 T cell receptor beta chains below was sequenced from the same sample in a study of T-cell memory formation after mild COVID-19. MiXCR was run by TCRdb on the 5' RACE reads, yielding one entry per CDR3 protein. The table records about 190,000 distinct CDR3 sequences, 15% to 20% of them present only once. The sample taken for sequencing was PBMCs or a T cell subset sorted from them (not recorded which). These receptors all come from an adult woman who had mild COVID-19 (a few samples of this study predate the infection). Cell type and time point are not known.

The chain joins TRBV5-1 to TRBJ1-5; perhaps TRBD1 as D (5 bases). V was clipped by 4 bases and J by 3 bases, with 14 bases between them. Looked up from germline, CDR1 is SGHRS and CDR2 is YFSETQ. CDR3 size: 15 residues. The CDR3 is CASSLLGTSNQPQHF. The CDR3, as DNA: TGCGCCAGCAGCCTGCTCGGGACGTCCAATCAGCCCCAGCATTTT. The whole variable domain, filled in from reference TRBV5-1 and TRBJ1-5, reads KAGVTQTPRYLIKTRGQQVTLSCSPISGHRSVSWYQQTPGQGLQFLFEYFSETQRNKGNFPGRFSGRQFSNSRSEMNVSTLELGDSALYLCASSLLGTSNQPQHFGDGTRLSIL.

The rearrangement joins TRBV12-3 or TRBV12-4 to TRBJ2-3; D gene ambiguous. The CDR3 is made up of 11 amino acids. V was clipped by 8 bases and J by 2 bases, with 5 bases between them. The CDR3 sequence is CASVYTDTQYF. The CDR3 DNA reads TGTGCCAGCGTCTACACAGATACGCAGTATTTT.

The rearrangement uses TRBV12-3 or TRBV12-4 and TRBJ1-1, with unresolved D. The CDR3 extends over 16 amino acids. V was trimmed by 5 bases and J by 2 bases, leaving 18 bases between them. The CDR3 region is CASSPQPAGANTEAFF. DNA for the CDR3: TGTGCCAGCAGTCCCCAGCCGGCAGGCGCCAACACTGAAGCTTTCTTT.

The chain employs TRBV19 and TRBJ1-1; tentatively, D is TRBD1 (5 bases). The germline V and J ends were trimmed by 2 bases and 1 base, with 20 bases remaining between them. The CDR3 contains 18 residues. The germline V gene has CDR1 LNHDA and CDR2 SQIVND (reference sequence). The CDR3 region is CASSITQWTRGGNTEAFF. The CDR3 nucleotides are TGTGCCAGTAGTATAACCCAATGGACCCGGGGGGGGAACACTGAAGCTTTCTTT.

This chain links TRBV2 with TRBJ2-3, with 7 bases identical to TRBD2. Germline assignment: CDR1 SNHLY and CDR2 FYNNEI. With 6 bases clipped from V and 0 bases from J, the junction kept 6 bases outside the gene matches. The CDR3 is 15 residues long. The CDR3 loop is CASRISGSSTDTQYF. The CDR3 DNA is TGTGCCAGCAGAATTAGCGGGTCTAGCACAGATACGCAGTATTTT.

This clonotype has only a few counts. This chain connects TRBV10-3 to TRBJ2-1; the D is unclear. The CDR3 is 12 amino acids. V lost 3 bases and J 6 bases, leaving 6 bases between the germline ends. Germline V gives CDR1 ENHRY, CDR2 SYGVKD. The CDR3 DNA is TGTGCCATCAGTGATCTAGTCAATGAGCAGTTCTTC. Translated, it gives CAISDLVNEQFF.

This chain joins TRBV12-3 or TRBV12-4 and TRBJ1-2; a possible D gene is TRBD1 (6 bases). The CDR3 covers 12 residues. V dropped 3 bases and J dropped 12 bases, with 14 bases sitting between them. The CDR3 DNA is TGTGCCAGCAGTTTCCAGGAGGGGGTCGACACCTTC. It codes for CASSFQEGVDTF.

In its sample, this clonotype was seen a few times. The genes are TRBV30 and TRBJ1-1, with 8 positions matching TRBD1. The V segment lost 4 bases and the J segment 0 bases; nucleotides outside the gene matches: 7. This CDR3 region has 15 residues. Germline V lookup: CDR1 GTSNPN, CDR2 SVGIG (reference sequence). The CDR3 DNA reads as TGTGCCTGGACCTCCTGGGGACAGGTGAACACTGAAGCTTTCTTT. This encodes CAWTSWGQVNTEAFF.

This clonotype was seen only a few times. The chain couples TRBV5-1 to TRBJ2-5, with a possible D match to TRBD2 (5 bases). Germline V gene lookup returns CDR1 SGHRS and CDR2 YFSETQ. Trimming took 0 bases from V and 1 from J, leaving 13 bases between them. The CDR3 sequence is 16 residues long. This CDR3 reads CASSLVGSAVQETQYF. CDR3 bases: TGCGCCAGCAGCTTGGTAGGCTCAGCGGTCCAAGAGACCCAGTACTTC. The full variable domain, with the rest looked up from reference TRBV5-1 and TRBJ2-5, is KAGVTQTPRYLIKTRGQQVTLSCSPISGHRSVSWYQQTPGQGLQFLFEYFSETQRNKGNFPGRFSGRQFSNSRSEMNVSTLELGDSALYLCASSLVGSAVQETQYFGPGTRLLVL.

This clonotype was seen a few times. The J gene is TRBJ1-6, the V gene TRBV6-1; 7 bases line up with TRBD1. V trimming: 4 bases; J trimming: 8 bases; junction bases outside the gene matches: 11. The CDR3 totals 16 residues. CDR1 is MNHNS and CDR2 is SASEGT in the germline V gene. CDR3 nucleotide sequence: TGTGCCAGCAGTGTCCAAGACAGGGAAGCTTATTCACCCCTCCACTTT. It encodes CASSVQDREAYSPLHF.

This clonotype was recorded a few times. The V gene is TRBV29-1, the J gene TRBJ1-2; D uncertain. The CDR3 is 14 residues long. The germline gives CDR1 SQVTM, CDR2 ANQGSEA. V was cut by 4 bases and J by 0 bases, with 12 bases left in between. The CDR3 here is CSVGANGPNYGYTF. CDR3 bases: TGCAGCGTTGGAGCCAATGGCCCTAACTATGGCTACACCTTC.

This clonotype was detected ten times or more. The chain recombines TRBV9 with TRBJ1-5, with D uncertain. Germline V gene lookup returns CDR1 SGDLS and CDR2 YYNGEE. This CDR3 spans 15 amino acids. V lost 1 base to trimming and J lost 0 bases, with 8 bases between them. CDR3 protein: CASSVSPYSNQPQHF. For the CDR3, the DNA is TGTGCCAGCAGCGTAAGCCCCTATAGCAATCAGCCCCAGCATTTT.

This clonotype has more than one count but fewer than ten. The gene calls are TRBV5-1 and TRBJ2-7, with TRBD1 matching over 7 bases. CDR1 and CDR2 (germline): SGHRS, YFSETQ. V lost 2 bases to trimming and J lost 4 bases; unmatched junction nucleotides: 6. CDR3 length equals 14 residues. The CDR3 region has the DNA TGCGCCAGCAGCTTAAACAGGGGTGGATACGAGCAGTACTTC. This gives the protein CASSLNRGGYEQYF.

V and J are TRBV6-5 and TRBJ1-2, with D uncertain. The V gene lost 2 bases and the J gene lost 4 bases, with 8 bases spanning the gap. The germline CDR1 and CDR2 sequences are MNHEY and SVGAGI. The CDR3 totals 13 residues. The CDR3 here is CASSYVLIYGYTF. DNA for the CDR3: TGTGCCAGCAGTTACGTACTGATCTATGGCTACACCTTC.

This sequence joins TRBV7-9 and TRBJ1-4, with D unclear. The CDR3 runs 14 residues. The ends were cut back, 0 bases at V and 8 bases at J, with 10 bases in the middle. Germline CDR1 SEHNR, CDR2 FQNEAQ (reference sequence). The CDR3 sequence: CASSLAEGGEKLFF. The DNA of the CDR3 is TGTGCCAGCAGCTTAGCGGAGGGTGGGGAAAAACTGTTTTTT.

In this sample, this clonotype turned up a few times. The DNA for the CDR3 is TGCGCCAGCAGCTTGGTCGACAGGTCGAATTCACCCCTCCACTTT. Translating gives CASSLVDRSNSPLHF. The chain has TRBV5-1 and TRBJ1-6; possible D gene TRBD1, 6 bases. The CDR3 spans 15 residues. Germline assignment: CDR1 SGHRS and CDR2 YFSETQ. With 0 bases removed from V and 7 bases from J, the gap between germline ends came to 11 bases. The variable domain in full, with the rest retrieved from reference TRBV5-1 and TRBJ1-6, is KAGVTQTPRYLIKTRGQQVTLSCSPISGHRSVSWYQQTPGQGLQFLFEYFSETQRNKGNFPGRFSGRQFSNSRSEMNVSTLELGDSALYLCASSLVDRSNSPLHFGNGTRLTVT.